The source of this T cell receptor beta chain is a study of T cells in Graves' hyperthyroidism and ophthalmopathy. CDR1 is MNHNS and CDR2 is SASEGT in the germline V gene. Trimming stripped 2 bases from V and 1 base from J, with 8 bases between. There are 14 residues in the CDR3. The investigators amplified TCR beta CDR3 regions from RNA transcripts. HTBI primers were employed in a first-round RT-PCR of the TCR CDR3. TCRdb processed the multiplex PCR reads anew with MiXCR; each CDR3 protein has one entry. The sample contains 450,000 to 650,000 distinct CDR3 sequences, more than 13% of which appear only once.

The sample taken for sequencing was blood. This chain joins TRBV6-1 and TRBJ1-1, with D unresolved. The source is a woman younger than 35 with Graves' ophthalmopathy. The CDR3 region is CASSEWKGNTEAFF. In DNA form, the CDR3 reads TGTGCCAGCAGTGAATGGAAAGGGAACACTGAAGCTTTCTTT.